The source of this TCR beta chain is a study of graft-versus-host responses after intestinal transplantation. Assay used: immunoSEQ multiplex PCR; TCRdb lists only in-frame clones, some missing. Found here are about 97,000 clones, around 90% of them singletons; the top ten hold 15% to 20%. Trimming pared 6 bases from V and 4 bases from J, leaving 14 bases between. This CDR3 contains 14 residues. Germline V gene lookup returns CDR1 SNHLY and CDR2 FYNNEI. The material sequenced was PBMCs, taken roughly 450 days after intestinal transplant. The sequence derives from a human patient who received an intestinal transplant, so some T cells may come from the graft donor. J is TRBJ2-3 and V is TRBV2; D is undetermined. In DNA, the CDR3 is TGTGCCAGCAGACTTCCCCTGGGCGCAGATACGCAGTATTTT. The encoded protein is CASRLPLGADTQYF.